This T cell receptor beta chain was retrieved from a study of T cell changes during pregnancy in multiple sclerosis. Here immunoSEQ multiplex PCR was the method, and the copy in TCRdb shows in-frame clones only, minus some. This table holds under 45,000 clones, around 96% found once. Here the sequenced sample was peripheral blood, taken in the second trimester of pregnancy. This TCR derives from a female donor with multiple sclerosis, enrolled in a pregnancy study.

The CDR3: CATSIWATEQFF. DNA for the CDR3: TGTGCCACCAGCATATGGGCCACTGAGCAGTTCTTC. The J gene is TRBJ2-1, the V gene TRBV15; D is undetermined. The CDR3 length is 12 residues. The V and J ends lost 4 bases and 9 bases respectively, with 10 bases between them. Germline CDR1 reads LNHNV; CDR2 reads YYDKDF (reference sequence).